The present T cell receptor (beta chain) was sequenced within a study of blood T cell repertoires in COVID-19. For the study at large: COVID-19 samples from acute and convalescent phases originated in the United States, Italy and Spain. PBMCs, B-cell-depleted T cells, or T cells were the source of the cDNA or gDNA that made up the material.

The CDR3 sequence is 14 residues long. The germline V gene encodes CDR1 SGHRS and CDR2 YFSETQ. The trim removed 4 bases at V and 8 bases at J, leaving 6 bases unmatched. Under the authors' procedure: Estimation of nucleated cell counts relied on the amplification of reference gene primers. The method was immunoSEQ multiplex PCR; TCRdb's version includes in-frame clones alone and lacks a portion of them. V, J and clone size are those of that table, while D and trimming were read from the DNA. The table has about 150,000 clones, 80% to 90% seen once. Sequencing was performed on peripheral blood. The V and J genes are TRBV5-1 and TRBJ1-6; TRBD1 agrees at 7 bases. The receptor's source is a woman in her thirties or forties with acute or convalescent COVID-19. The CDR3 DNA sequence: TGCGCCAGCAGCCCTACAGGGGTACATTCACCCCTCCACTTT. This codes for CASSPTGVHSPLHF.